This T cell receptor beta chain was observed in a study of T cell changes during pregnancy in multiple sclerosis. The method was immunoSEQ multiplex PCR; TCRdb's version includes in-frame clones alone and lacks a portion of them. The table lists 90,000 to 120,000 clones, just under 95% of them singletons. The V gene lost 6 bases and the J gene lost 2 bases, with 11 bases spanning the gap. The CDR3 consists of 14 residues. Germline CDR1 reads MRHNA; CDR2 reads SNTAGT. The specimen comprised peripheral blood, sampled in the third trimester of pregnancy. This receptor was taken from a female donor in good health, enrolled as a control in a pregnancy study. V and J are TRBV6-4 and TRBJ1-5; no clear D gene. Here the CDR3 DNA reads TGTGCCAGCAGCCTCAGGAGGGGCAATCAGCCCCAGCATTTT. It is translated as CASSLRRGNQPQHF.